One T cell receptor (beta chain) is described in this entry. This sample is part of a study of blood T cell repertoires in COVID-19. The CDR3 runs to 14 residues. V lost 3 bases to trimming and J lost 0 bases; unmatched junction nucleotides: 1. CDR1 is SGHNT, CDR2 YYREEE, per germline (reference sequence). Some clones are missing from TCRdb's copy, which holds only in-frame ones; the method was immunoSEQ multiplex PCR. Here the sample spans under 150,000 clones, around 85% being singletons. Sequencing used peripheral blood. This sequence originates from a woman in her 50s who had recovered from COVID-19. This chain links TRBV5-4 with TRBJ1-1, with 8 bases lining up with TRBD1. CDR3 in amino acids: CASSWDRLNTEAFF. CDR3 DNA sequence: TGTGCCAGCAGCTGGGACAGGCTGAACACTGAAGCTTTCTTT.